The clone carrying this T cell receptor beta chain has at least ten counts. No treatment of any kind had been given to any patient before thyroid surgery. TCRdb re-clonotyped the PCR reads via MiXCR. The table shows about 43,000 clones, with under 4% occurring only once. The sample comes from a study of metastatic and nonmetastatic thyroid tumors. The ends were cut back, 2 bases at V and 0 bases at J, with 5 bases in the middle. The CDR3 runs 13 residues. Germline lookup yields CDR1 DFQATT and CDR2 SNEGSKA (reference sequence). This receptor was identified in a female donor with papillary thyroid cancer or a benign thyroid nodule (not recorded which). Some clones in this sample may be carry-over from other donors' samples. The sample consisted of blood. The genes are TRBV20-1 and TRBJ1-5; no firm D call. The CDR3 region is CSARRLSNQPQHF. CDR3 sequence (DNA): TGCAGTGCTAGACGGCTTAGCAATCAGCCCCAGCATTTT.